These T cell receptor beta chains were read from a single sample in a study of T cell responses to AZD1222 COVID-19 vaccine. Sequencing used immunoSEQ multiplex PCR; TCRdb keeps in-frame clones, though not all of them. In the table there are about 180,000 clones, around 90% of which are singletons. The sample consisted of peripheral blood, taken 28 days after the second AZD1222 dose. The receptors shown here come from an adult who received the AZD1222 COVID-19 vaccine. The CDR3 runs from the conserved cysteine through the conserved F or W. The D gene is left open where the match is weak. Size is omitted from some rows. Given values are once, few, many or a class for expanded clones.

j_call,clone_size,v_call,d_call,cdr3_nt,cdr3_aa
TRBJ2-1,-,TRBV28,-,TGTGCCAGCAGTTTATCCGGTAGGGGGGGCGCCTCCAATGAGCAGTTCTTC,CASSLSGRGGASNEQFF
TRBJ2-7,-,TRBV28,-,TGTGCCAGCAGCCCAAGAGGGGCCCCATTCTACGAGCAGTACTTC,CASSPRGAPFYEQYF
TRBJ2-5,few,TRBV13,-,TGTGCCAGCAGCTGGAGAGGGGGAGAGGAAAAGACCCAGTACTTC,CASSWRGGEEKTQYF
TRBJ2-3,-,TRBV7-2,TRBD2,TGTGCCAGCAGCTCCGGGACTAGCGGAACCACAGATACGCAGTATTTT,CASSSGTSGTTDTQYF
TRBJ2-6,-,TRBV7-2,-,TGTGCCAGCAGCCCACAGCAGAAGGCTTCTGGGGCCAACGTCCTGACTTTC,CASSPQQKASGANVLTF
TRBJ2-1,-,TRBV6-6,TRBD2,TGTGCCAGCAGTCCCGGGACTAGCTGGCCAAGGTTCAATGAGCAGTTCTTC,CASSPGTSWPRFNEQFF
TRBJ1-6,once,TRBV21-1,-,TGTGCCAGCAGCAAAGAAGGGAACTCCTATAATTCACCCCTCCACTTT,CASSKEGNSYNSPLHF
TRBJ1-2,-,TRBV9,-,TGTGCCAGCAGCGCCCCTCCGGGGGGCTTGGGCTACACCTTC,CASSAPPGGLGYTF
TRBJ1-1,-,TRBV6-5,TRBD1,TGTGCCAGCAAACCGGGACAGGGGTGGCCTGAAGCTTTCTTT,CASKPGQGWPEAFF
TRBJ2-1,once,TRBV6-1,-,TGTGCCAGCAGTGAAGCGGGCGGGGAGCAGTTCTTC,CASSEAGGEQFF
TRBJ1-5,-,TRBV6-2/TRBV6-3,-,TGTGCCAGCAGTTCTCCCGAGCCCCAGCATTTT,CASSSPEPQHF
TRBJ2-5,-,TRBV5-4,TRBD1,TGTGCCAGCAGCTCCGGGACAGAACCTAGCATGGAGACCCAGTACTTC,CASSSGTEPSMETQYF
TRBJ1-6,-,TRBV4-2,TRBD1,TGTGCCAGCAGCCAAGGCAACAGGGGCCTCCACTTT,CASSQGNRGLHF
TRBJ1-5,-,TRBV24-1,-,TGTGCCACCAGTGATGGACCGTATCAGCCCCAGCATTTT,CATSDGPYQPQHF
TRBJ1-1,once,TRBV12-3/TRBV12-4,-,TGTGCCAGCAACCGAGCAGACGCCTACGTTGCTTTCTTT,CASNRADAYVAFF
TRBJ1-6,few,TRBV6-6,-,TGTGCCAGCAGGTCACGGAATTCACCCCTCCACTTT,CASRSRNSPLHF
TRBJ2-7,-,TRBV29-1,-,TGCAGCGTTTGGGTCCCAGCCGGGCGGTCAAAAAGAAGCTCCTACGAGCAGTACTTC,CSVWVPAGRSKRSSYEQYF
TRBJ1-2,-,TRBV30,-,TGTGCCTGGAGCTACAAAGGATATTCTAACTATGGCTACACCTTC,CAWSYKGYSNYGYTF
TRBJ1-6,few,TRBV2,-,TGTGCCAGCAGTGAACAGGGTCAGAATAATTCACCCCTCCACTTT,CASSEQGQNNSPLHF
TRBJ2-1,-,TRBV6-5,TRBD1,TGTGCCAGCCGACCAGACAGGGGGTACAATGAGCAGTTCTTC,CASRPDRGYNEQFF
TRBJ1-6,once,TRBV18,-,TGTGCCAGCTCACCGCAGACAGGCCAAGCTAATTCACCCCTCCACTTT,CASSPQTGQANSPLHF